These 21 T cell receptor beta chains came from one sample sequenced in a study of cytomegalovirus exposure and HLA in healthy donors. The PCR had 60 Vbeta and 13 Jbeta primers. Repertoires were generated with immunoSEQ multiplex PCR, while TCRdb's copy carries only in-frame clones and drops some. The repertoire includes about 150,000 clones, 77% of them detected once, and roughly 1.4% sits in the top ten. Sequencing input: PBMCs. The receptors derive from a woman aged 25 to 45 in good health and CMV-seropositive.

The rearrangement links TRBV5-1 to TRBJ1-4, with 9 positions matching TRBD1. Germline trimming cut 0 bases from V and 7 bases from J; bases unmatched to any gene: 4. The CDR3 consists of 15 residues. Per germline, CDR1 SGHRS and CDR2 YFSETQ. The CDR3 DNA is TGCGCCAGCAGCTTGGACAGGGGGCTAGGTGAAAAACTGTTTTTT. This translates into CASSLDRGLGEKLFF.

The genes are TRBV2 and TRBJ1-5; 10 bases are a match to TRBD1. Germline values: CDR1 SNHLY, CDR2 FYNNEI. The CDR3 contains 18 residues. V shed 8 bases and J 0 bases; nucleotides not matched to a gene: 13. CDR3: CASQYGTGELYSNQPQHF. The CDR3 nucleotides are TGTGCCAGCCAATACGGGACAGGGGAATTATATAGCAATCAGCCCCAGCATTTT.

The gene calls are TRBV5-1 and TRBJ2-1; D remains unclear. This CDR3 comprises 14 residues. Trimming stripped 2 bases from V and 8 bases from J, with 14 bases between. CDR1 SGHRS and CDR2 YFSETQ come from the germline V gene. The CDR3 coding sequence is TGCGCCAGCAGCTTCGCCGCTATGGGCGATGAGCAGTTCTTC. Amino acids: CASSFAAMGDEQFF.

This CDR3 reads CASNPGSSGNTIYF. As DNA, the CDR3 is TGTGCCAGCAACCCAGGCTCCTCTGGAAACACCATATATTTT. This chain uses TRBV18 with TRBJ1-3; D not resolved. V gave up 8 bases and J gave up 0 bases, with 11 bases separating them. This CDR3 has 14 residues. The germline CDR1 and CDR2 sequences are KGHSH and LQKENI.

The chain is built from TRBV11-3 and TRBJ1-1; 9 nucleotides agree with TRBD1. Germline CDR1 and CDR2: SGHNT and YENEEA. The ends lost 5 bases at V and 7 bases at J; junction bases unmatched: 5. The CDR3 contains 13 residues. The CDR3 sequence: CASSAQTGGEAFF. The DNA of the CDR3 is TGTGCCAGCAGCGCCCAGACAGGGGGTGAAGCTTTCTTT.

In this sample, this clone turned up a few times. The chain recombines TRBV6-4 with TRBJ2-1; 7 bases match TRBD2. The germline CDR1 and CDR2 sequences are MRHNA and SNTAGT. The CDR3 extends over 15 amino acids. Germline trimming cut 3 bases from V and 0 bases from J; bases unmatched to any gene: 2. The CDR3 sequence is CASSERESSYNEQFF. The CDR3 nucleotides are TGTGCCAGCAGTGAGCGGGAGAGCTCCTACAATGAGCAGTTCTTC.

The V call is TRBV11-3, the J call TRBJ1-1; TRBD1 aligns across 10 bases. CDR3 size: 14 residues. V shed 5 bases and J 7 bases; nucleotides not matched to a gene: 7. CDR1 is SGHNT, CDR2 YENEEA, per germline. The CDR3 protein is CASSPLGQGVEAFF. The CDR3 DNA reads TGTGCCAGCAGCCCCCTAGGACAGGGGGTTGAAGCTTTCTTT.

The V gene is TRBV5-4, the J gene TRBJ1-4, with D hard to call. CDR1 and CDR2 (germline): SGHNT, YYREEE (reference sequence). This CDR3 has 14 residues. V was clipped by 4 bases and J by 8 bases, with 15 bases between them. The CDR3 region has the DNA TGTGCCAGCAGCGCGACCGGGAAAACGGAAAAACTGTTTTTT. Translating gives CASSATGKTEKLFF.

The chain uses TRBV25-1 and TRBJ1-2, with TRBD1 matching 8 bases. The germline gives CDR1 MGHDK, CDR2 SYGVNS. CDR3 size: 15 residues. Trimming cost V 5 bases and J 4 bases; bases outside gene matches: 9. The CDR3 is CASSPYSDRVYGYTF. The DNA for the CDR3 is TGTGCCAGCAGTCCTTACTCGGACAGGGTCTATGGCTACACCTTC.

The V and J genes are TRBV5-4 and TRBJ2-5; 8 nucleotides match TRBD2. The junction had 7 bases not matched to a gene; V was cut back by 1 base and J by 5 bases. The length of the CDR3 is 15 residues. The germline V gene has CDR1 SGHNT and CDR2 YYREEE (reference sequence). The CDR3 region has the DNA TGTGCCAGCAGCTTGTCGGGACTAGAAGCCGAGACCCAGTACTTC. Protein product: CASSLSGLEAETQYF.

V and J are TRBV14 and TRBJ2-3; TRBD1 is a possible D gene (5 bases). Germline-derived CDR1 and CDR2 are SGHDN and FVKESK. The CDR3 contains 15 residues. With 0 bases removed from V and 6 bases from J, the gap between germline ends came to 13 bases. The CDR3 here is CASSQDRVGSDTQYF. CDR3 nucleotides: TGTGCCAGCAGCCAAGACAGGGTAGGGTCCGATACGCAGTATTTT.

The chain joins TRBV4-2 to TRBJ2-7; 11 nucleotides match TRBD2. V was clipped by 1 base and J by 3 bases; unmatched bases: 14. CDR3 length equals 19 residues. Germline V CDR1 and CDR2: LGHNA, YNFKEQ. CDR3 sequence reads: CASSQAFTSGSGVFYEQYF. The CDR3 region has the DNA TGTGCCAGCAGCCAAGCCTTTACTAGCGGGAGCGGGGTGTTCTACGAGCAGTACTTC.

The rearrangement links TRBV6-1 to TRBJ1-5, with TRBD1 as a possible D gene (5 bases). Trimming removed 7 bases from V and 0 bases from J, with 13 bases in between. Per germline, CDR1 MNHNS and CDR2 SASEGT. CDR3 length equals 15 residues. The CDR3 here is CASKLGPNSNQPQHF. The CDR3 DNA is TGTGCCAGCAAATTGGGGCCCAATAGCAATCAGCCCCAGCATTTT.

CDR3 amino acids: CATTGGGEKLFF. The CDR3 DNA reads as TGTGCCACGACAGGGGGAGGAGAAAAACTGTTTTTT. The chain uses TRBV30 and TRBJ1-4, with 9 bases aligning to TRBD1. The CDR3 covers 12 residues. J was trimmed by 8 bases and V by 8 bases; bases with no gene match: 6. Looked up from germline, CDR1 is GTSNPN and CDR2 is SVGIG (reference sequence).

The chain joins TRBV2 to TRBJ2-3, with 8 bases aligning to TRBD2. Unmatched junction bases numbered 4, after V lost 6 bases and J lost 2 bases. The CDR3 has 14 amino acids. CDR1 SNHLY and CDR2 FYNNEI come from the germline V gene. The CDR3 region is CASSQLADTDTQYF. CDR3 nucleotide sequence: TGTGCCAGCAGCCAACTAGCGGACACAGATACGCAGTATTTT.

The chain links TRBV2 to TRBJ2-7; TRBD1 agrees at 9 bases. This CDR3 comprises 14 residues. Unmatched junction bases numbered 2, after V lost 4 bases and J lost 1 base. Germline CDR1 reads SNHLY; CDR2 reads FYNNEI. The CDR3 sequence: CASSVDRGSYEQYF. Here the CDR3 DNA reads TGTGCCAGCAGTGTGGACAGGGGATCCTACGAGCAGTACTTC.

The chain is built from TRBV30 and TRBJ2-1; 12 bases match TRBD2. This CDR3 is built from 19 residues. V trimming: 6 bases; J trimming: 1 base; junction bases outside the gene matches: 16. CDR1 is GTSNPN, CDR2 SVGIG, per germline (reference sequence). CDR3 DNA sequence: TGTGCCTGCGCTGAAGGGCTTACTAGCGGGAGGTATTCCTACAATGAGCAGTTCTTC. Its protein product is CACAEGLTSGRYSYNEQFF.

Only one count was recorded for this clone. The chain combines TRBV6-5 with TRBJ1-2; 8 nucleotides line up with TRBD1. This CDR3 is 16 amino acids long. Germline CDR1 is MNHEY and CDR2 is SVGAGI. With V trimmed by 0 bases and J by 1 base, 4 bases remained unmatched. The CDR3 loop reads CASSYSTGEHNYGYTF. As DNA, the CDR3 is TGTGCCAGCAGTTACTCGACAGGGGAGCATAACTATGGCTACACCTTC.

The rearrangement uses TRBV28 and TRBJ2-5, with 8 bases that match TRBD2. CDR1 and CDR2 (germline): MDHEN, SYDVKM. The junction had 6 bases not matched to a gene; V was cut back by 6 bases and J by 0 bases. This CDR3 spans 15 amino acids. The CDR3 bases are TGTGCCAGCAGCATAAGACTAGCGAACCAAGAGACCCAGTACTTC. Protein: CASSIRLANQETQYF.

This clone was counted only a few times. CDR3 coding DNA: TGTGCCAGCAGTTGGCAAGACTACGAGCAGTACTTC. It encodes CASSWQDYEQYF. This chain connects TRBV27 to TRBJ2-7; no firm D call. Deletions cut 4 bases from V and 3 bases from J, with 7 bases between. CDR3 length: 12 residues. Per the germline V gene, CDR1 is MNHEY and CDR2 is SMNVEV (reference sequence).

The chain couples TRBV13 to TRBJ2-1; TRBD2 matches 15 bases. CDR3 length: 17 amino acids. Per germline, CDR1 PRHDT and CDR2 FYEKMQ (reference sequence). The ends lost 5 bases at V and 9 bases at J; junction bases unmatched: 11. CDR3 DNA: TGTGCCAGCAGCACCCAAGGACTAGCGGGAGGGCCGGGTGAGCAGTTCTTC. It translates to CASSTQGLAGGPGEQFF.